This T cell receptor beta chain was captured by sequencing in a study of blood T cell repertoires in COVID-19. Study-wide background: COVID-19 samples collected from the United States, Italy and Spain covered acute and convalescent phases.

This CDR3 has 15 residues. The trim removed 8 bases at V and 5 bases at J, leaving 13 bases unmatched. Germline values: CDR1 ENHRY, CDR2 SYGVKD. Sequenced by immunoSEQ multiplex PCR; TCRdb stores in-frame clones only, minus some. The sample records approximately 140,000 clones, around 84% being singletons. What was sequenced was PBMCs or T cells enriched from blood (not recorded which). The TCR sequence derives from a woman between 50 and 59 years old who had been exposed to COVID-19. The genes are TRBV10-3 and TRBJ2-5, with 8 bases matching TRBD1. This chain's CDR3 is CAIQALGQGDETQYF. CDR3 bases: TGTGCCATCCAGGCCCTAGGACAGGGAGACGAGACCCAGTACTTC.